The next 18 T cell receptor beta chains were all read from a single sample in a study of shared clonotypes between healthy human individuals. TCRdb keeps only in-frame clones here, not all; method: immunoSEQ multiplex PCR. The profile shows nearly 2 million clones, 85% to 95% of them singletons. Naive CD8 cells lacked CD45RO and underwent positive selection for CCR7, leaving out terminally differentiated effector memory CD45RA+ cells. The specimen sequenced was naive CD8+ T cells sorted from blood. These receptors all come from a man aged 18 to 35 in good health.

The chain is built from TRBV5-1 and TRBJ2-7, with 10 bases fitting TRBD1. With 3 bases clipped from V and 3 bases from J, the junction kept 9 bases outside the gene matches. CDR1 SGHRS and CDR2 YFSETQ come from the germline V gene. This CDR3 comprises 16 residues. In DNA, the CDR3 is TGCGCCAGCAGCTCCCGGGACAGGGGTTCGGGCTACGAGCAGTACTTC. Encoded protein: CASSSRDRGSGYEQYF.

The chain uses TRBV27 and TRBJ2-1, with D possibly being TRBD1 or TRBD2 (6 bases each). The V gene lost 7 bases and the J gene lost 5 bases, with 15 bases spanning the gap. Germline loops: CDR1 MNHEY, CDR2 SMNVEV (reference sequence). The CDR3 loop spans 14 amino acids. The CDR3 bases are TGTGCCAGCACCTTTAAAGGGGGGAACAATGAGCAGTTCTTC. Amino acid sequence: CASTFKGGNNEQFF.

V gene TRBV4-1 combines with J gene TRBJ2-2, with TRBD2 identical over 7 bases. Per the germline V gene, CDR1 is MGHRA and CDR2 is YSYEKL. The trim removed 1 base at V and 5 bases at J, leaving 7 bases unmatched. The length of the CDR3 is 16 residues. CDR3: CASSQGPAGGTGELFF. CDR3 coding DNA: TGCGCCAGCAGCCAAGGCCCCGCCGGGGGGACCGGGGAGCTGTTTTTT.

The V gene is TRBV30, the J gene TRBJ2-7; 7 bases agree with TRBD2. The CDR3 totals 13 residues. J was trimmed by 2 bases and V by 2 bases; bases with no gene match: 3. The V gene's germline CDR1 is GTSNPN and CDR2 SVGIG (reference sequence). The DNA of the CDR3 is TGTGCCTGGAGTCGGAGCGGGACCTACGAGCAGTACTTC. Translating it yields CAWSRSGTYEQYF.

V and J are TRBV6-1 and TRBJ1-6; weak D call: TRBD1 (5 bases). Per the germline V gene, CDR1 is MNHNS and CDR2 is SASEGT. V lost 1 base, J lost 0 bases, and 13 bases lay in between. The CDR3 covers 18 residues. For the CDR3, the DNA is TGTGCCAGCAGTGAAGGAACAGGTCCCCTCTCCTATAATTCACCCCTCCACTTT. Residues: CASSEGTGPLSYNSPLHF.

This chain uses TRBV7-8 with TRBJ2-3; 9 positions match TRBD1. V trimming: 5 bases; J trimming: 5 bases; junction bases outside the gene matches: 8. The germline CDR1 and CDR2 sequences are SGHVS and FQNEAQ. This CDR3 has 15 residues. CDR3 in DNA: TGTGCCAGCAGCACCGGGACAGGGATTTTAGATACGCAGTATTTT. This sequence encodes CASSTGTGILDTQYF. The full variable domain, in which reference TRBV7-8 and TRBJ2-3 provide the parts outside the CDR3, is GAGVSQSPRYKVAKRGQDVALRCDPISGHVSLFWYQQALGQGPEFLTYFQNEAQLDKSGLPSDRFFAERPEGSVSTLKIQRTQQEDSAVYLCASSTGTGILDTQYFGPGTRLTVL.

CDR3 nucleotide sequence: TGTGCCAGCAGCCCACCGGGACAGGGTTACAATGAGCAGTTCTTC. Residues: CASSPPGQGYNEQFF. The chain combines TRBV28 with TRBJ2-1; 9 bases fit TRBD1. This CDR3 contains 15 residues. V trimming: 6 bases; J trimming: 4 bases; junction bases outside the gene matches: 7. The germline CDR1 and CDR2 sequences are MDHEN and SYDVKM. Full variable domain (missing parts from reference TRBV28 and TRBJ2-1): DVKVTQSSRYLVKRTGEKVFLECVQDMDHENMFWYRQDPGLGLRLIYFSYDVKMKEKGDIPEGYSVSREKKERFSLILESASTNQTSMYLCASSPPGQGYNEQFFGPGTRLTVL.

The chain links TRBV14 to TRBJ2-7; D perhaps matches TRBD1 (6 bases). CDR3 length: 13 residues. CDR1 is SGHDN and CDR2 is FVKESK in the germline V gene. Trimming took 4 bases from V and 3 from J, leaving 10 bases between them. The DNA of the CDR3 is TGTGCCAGCAGCCTCACAGGGCTCTACGAGCAGTACTTC. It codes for CASSLTGLYEQYF.

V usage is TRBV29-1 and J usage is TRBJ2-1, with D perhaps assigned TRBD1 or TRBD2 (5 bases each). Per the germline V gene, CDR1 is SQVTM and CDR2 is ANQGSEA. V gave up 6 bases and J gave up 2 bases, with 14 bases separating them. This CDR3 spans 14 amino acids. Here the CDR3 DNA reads TGCAGCGTGAGGGAACTAGGGGCCTACAATGAGCAGTTCTTC. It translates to CSVRELGAYNEQFF.

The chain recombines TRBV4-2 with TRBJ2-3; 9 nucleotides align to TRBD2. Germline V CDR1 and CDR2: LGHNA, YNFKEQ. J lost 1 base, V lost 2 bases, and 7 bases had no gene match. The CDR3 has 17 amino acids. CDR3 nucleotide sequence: TGTGCCAGCAGCCAACCCTATAGCGGGAGCCGCACAGATACGCAGTATTTT. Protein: CASSQPYSGSRTDTQYF.

In nucleotides, the CDR3 is TGTGCCAGCAGTCCCGGGACTAGCGCACGCACAGATACGCAGTATTTT. Translation gives CASSPGTSARTDTQYF. This chain links TRBV27 with TRBJ2-3; TRBD2 aligns across 10 bases. The CDR3 sequence is 16 residues long. The junction had 6 bases not matched to a gene; V was cut back by 5 bases and J by 1 base. The V gene's germline CDR1 is MNHEY and CDR2 SMNVEV (reference sequence).

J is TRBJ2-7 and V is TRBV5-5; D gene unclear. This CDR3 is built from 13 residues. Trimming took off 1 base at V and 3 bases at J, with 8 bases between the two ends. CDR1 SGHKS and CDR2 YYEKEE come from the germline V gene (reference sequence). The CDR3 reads CASSLRTYYEQYF. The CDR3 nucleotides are TGTGCCAGCAGCTTGCGGACCTACTACGAGCAGTACTTC.

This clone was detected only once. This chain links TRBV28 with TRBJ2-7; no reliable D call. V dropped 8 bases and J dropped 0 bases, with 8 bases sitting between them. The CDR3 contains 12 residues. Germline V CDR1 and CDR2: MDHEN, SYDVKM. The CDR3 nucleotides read TGTGCCAGCGGCAGGCCCTCCTACGAGCAGTACTTC. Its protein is CASGRPSYEQYF.

The CDR3 coding sequence is TGCAGCGTTGATGGTCAAGGGACAGACGAGCAGTACTTC. Protein sequence: CSVDGQGTDEQYF. J is TRBJ2-7 and V is TRBV29-1; TRBD1 aligns across 7 bases. Trimming removed 3 bases from V and 5 bases from J; junction bases left unmatched: 7. This CDR3 is 13 amino acids long. CDR1 and CDR2 (germline): SQVTM, ANQGSEA.

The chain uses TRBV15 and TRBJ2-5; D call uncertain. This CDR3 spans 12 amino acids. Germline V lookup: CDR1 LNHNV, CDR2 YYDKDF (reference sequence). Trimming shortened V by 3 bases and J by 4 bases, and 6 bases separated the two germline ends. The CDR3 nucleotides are TGTGCCACCAGCAGGGGTCTAGAGACCCAGTACTTC. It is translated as CATSRGLETQYF.

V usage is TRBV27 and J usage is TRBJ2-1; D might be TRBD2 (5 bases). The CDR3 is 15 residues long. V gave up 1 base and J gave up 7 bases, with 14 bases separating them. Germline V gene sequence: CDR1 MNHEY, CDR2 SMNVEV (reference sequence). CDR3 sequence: CASSLYGLTGNEQFF. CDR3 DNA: TGTGCCAGCAGTTTATATGGTCTAACGGGGAATGAGCAGTTCTTC.

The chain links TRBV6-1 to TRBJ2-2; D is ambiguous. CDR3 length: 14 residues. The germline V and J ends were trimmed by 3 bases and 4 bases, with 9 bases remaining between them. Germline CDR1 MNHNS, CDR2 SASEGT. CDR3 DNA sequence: TGTGCCAGCAGTGAGTGGGTATCCACCGGGGAGCTGTTTTTT. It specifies CASSEWVSTGELFF.

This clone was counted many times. The CDR3 nucleotides are TGCGCCAGCAGCCAAGAAAGGGCCGGGGAGCTGTTTTTT. Encoded protein: CASSQERAGELFF. This chain connects TRBV4-3 to TRBJ2-2; D gene unclear. CDR3 length equals 13 residues. The germline gives CDR1 LGHNA, CDR2 YSLEER. V dropped 0 bases and J dropped 6 bases, with 5 bases sitting between them.